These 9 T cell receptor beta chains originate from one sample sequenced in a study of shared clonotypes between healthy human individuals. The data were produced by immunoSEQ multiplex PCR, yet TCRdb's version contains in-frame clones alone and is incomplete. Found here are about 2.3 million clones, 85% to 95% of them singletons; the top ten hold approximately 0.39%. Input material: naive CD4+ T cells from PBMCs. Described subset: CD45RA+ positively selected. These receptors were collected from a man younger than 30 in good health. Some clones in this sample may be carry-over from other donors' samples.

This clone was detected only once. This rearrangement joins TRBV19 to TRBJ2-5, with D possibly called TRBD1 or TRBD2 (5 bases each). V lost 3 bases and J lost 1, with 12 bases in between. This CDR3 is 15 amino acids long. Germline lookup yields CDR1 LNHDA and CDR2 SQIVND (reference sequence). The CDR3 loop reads CASSMQGSGQETQYF. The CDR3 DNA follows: TGTGCCAGTAGTATGCAGGGAAGCGGCCAAGAGACCCAGTACTTC.

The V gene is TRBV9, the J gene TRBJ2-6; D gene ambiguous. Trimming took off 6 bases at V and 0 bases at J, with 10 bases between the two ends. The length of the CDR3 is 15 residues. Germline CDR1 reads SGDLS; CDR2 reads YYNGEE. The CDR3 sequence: CASTKIGSGANVLTF. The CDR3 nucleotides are TGTGCCAGCACTAAGATCGGCTCTGGGGCCAACGTCCTGACTTTC. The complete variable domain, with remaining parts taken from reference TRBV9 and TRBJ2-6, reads DSGVTQTPKHLITATGQRVTLRCSPRSGDLSVYWYQQSLDQGLQFLIQYYNGEERAKGNILERFSAQQFPDLHSELNLSSLELGDSALYFCASTKIGSGANVLTFGAGSRLTVL.

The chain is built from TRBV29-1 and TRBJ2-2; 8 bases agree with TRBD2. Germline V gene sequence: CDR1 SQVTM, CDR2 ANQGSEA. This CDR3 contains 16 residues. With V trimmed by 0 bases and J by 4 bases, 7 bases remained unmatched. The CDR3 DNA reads TGCAGCGTTGAAGATCCCTGGGCGGGGGGCACCGGGGAGCTGTTTTTT. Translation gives CSVEDPWAGGTGELFF.

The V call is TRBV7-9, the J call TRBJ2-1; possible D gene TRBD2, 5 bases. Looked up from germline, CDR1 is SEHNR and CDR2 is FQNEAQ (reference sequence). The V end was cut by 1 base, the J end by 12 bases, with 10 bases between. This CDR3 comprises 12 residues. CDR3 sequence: CASSLEGGRQFF. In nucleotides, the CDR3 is TGTGCCAGCAGCTTAGAAGGAGGTCGGCAGTTCTTC.

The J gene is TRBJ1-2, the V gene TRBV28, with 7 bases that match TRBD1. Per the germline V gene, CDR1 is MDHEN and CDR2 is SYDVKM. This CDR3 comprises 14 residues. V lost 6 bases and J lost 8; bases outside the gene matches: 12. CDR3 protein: CASRVSDRIGGYTF. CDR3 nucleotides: TGTGCCAGCAGAGTATCGGACAGGATAGGGGGCTACACCTTC.

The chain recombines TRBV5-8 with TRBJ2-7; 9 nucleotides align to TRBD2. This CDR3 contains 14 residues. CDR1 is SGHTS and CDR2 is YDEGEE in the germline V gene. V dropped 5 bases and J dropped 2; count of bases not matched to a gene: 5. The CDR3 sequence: CASRRAGGPYEQYF. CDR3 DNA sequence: TGTGCCAGCAGACGAGCGGGGGGACCCTACGAGCAGTACTTC.

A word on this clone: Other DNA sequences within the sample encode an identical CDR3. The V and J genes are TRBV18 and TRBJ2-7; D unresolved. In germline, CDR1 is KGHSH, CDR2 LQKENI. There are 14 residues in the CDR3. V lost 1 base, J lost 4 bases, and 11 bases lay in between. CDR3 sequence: CASSPLTGGYEQYF. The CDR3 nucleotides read TGTGCCAGCTCACCACTAACGGGTGGATACGAGCAGTACTTC.

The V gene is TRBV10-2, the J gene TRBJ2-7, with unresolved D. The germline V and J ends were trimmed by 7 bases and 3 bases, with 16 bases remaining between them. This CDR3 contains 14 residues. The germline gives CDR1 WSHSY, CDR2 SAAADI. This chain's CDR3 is CASTHTGGNYEQYF. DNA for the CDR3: TGCGCCAGCACGCATACCGGCGGAAACTACGAGCAGTACTTC.

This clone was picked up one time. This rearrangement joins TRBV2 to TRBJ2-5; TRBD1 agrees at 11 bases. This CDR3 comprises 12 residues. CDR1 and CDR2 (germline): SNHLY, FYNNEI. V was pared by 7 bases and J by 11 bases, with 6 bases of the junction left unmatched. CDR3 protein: CASKGQGVEQYF. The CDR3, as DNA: TGTGCCAGCAAGGGACAGGGGGTGGAGCAGTACTTC.